A single sample gave rise to the 18 T cell receptor beta chains below, sequenced in a study of blood T cell repertoires in COVID-19. Clones were sequenced by immunoSEQ multiplex PCR, and TCRdb holds only the in-frame ones, with some missing. The sample lists fewer than 400,000 clones, roughly 90% occurring once. The sample consisted of PBMCs or T cells enriched from blood (not recorded which). All receptors come from a woman under 40 who had recovered from COVID-19.

This clone was picked up one time. This sequence joins TRBV29-1 and TRBJ2-3, with 11 bases matching TRBD2. The V and J ends lost 6 bases and 2 bases, in that order; junction bases with no gene match: 4. Germline V gene data show CDR1 as SQVTM and CDR2 as ANQGSEA. The CDR3 covers 14 residues. The CDR3 loop reads CSVKLAGVTDTQYF. In DNA form, the CDR3 reads TGCAGCGTAAAACTAGCGGGGGTCACAGATACGCAGTATTTT.

As regards this clone: One end of the junction is discordant with germline, which a read error may explain. The chain uses TRBV10-3 and TRBJ2-1, with 9 nucleotides matching TRBD2. The V gene's germline CDR1 is ENHRY and CDR2 SYGVKD. This CDR3 is 15 amino acids long. CDR3 coding DNA: TGTGCCATCACTGAGCGATTAGCGGGAGACAATGAGCAGTTCTTC. Amino acids: CAITERLAGDNEQFF.

Details on this clone: Other DNA sequences of this sample code for an identical CDR3. This chain joins TRBV5-1 and TRBJ1-1, with TRBD1 identical over 9 bases. The CDR3 sequence is 15 residues long. V lost 3 bases to trimming and J lost 4 bases; unmatched junction nucleotides: 7. CDR1 and CDR2 from the germline V gene are SGHRS and YFSETQ. The CDR3: CASSSQPTGGTEAFF. In DNA form, the CDR3 reads TGCGCCAGCAGCTCACAACCGACAGGGGGCACTGAAGCTTTCTTT.

The chain couples TRBV7-2 to TRBJ2-1, with D perhaps TRBD2 (5 bases). Germline V gene sequence: CDR1 SGHTA, CDR2 FQGNSA. This CDR3 contains 17 residues. V lost 5 bases to trimming and J lost 5 bases, with 22 bases between them. CDR3 sequence reads: CASSPRRSAEVNNEQFF. The CDR3 DNA sequence: TGTGCCAGCAGCCCGAGGAGGAGCGCGGAGGTTAACAATGAGCAGTTCTTC.

The chain recombines TRBV19 with TRBJ2-1; 8 bases agree with TRBD2. Germline V gives CDR1 LNHDA, CDR2 SQIVND (reference sequence). This CDR3 comprises 17 residues. J gave up 15 bases and V 0 bases, and 19 bases lay outside the gene matches. The CDR3 nucleotides read TGTGCCAGTAGTATAGATCGGGATTCCGGGAGGGCCGCCAACACGTTCTTC. This encodes CASSIDRDSGRAANTFF.

The V gene is TRBV6-5, the J gene TRBJ2-3; 9 nucleotides line up with TRBD1. The CDR3 is made up of 14 amino acids. The junction had 4 bases not matched to a gene; V was cut back by 6 bases and J by 3 bases. In germline, CDR1 is MNHEY, CDR2 SVGAGI. The CDR3 here is CASRHRGRTDTQYF. The CDR3 region has the DNA TGTGCCAGCAGACACAGGGGGCGGACAGATACGCAGTATTTT.

The table lists this clone with a count of one. The chain links TRBV7-3 to TRBJ1-2; 7 nucleotides match TRBD1. Germline V gene lookup returns CDR1 SGHTA and CDR2 FQGTGA. The V segment lost 6 bases and the J segment 7 bases; nucleotides outside the gene matches: 8. This CDR3 has 13 residues. CDR3 DNA: TGTGCCAGCAGGACCTCAGGGGGATTTGGCTACACCTTC. Its translation: CASRTSGGFGYTF.

The rearrangement links TRBV7-6 to TRBJ1-2; 7 nucleotides agree with TRBD1. Germline V CDR1 and CDR2: SGHVS, FNYEAQ. The CDR3 has 13 residues. Trimming at V came to 8 bases and at J to 4 bases, leaving 7 bases not matched to a gene. CDR3 nucleotide sequence: TGTGCCAGCGGCAAGACAGGGTTCTATGGCTACACCTTC. Protein product: CASGKTGFYGYTF.

The genes are TRBV7-9 and TRBJ2-1; 8 bases are a match to TRBD2. The CDR3 loop spans 19 amino acids. V dropped 2 bases and J dropped 0; count of bases not matched to a gene: 12. CDR1 is SEHNR and CDR2 is FQNEAQ in the germline V gene (reference sequence). This CDR3 is CASSLSGSLLIYSYNEQFF. The CDR3 nucleotides are TGTGCCAGCAGCTTAAGCGGGAGCCTCCTAATATACTCCTACAATGAGCAGTTCTTC. Full variable domain (remainder filled in from reference TRBV7-9 and TRBJ2-1): DTGVSQNPRHKITKRGQNVTFRCDPISEHNRLYWYRQTLGQGPEFLTYFQNEAQLEKSRLLSDRFSAERPKGSFSTLEIQRTEQGDSAMYLCASSLSGSLLIYSYNEQFFGPGTRLTVL.

This sequence joins TRBV5-4 and TRBJ1-2, with 7 bases that match TRBD1. With 0 bases clipped from V and 3 bases from J, the junction kept 5 bases outside the gene matches. Germline CDR1 SGHNT, CDR2 YYREEE (reference sequence). The CDR3 runs 15 residues. As DNA, the CDR3 is TGTGCCAGCAGCTTGGTGGCAGGGGGAGACTATGGCTACACCTTC. It specifies CASSLVAGGDYGYTF.

This chain joins TRBV5-1 and TRBJ2-2; 7 bases match TRBD1. The CDR3 runs 15 residues. With V trimmed by 5 bases and J by 1 base, 5 bases remained unmatched. The V gene's germline CDR1 is SGHRS and CDR2 YFSETQ. The CDR3 DNA sequence: TGCGCCAGCAGGACCGGACAGGTGAACACCGGGGAGCTGTTTTTT. Translating it yields CASRTGQVNTGELFF.

The rearrangement uses TRBV6-6 and TRBJ2-1, with D possibly matching TRBD2 (5 bases). V lost 0 bases, J lost 4 bases, and 10 bases lay in between. Germline V gene sequence: CDR1 MNHNY, CDR2 SVGAGI (reference sequence). This CDR3 has 15 amino acids. Written as DNA, the CDR3 is TGTGCCAGCAGTTACTCCACTAGGGATTACAATGAGCAGTTCTTC. As protein: CASSYSTRDYNEQFF.

This chain joins TRBV7-2 and TRBJ1-5; D is perhaps TRBD1 (6 bases). Trimming shortened V by 4 bases and J by 6 bases, and 19 bases separated the two germline ends. Germline V gene sequence: CDR1 SGHTA, CDR2 FQGNSA. The CDR3 is made up of 16 amino acids. CDR3 bases: TGTGCCAGCAGCTGGGGAACAGGGAGTGTTGGTCAGCCCCAGCATTTT. The encoded protein is CASSWGTGSVGQPQHF.

The V gene is TRBV5-6, the J gene TRBJ2-5, with a tentative D call TRBD1 (6 bases). V was cut by 1 base and J by 5 bases, with 18 bases left in between. The CDR3 is 16 residues long. The germline V gene has CDR1 SGHDT and CDR2 YYEEEE. DNA for the CDR3: TGTGCCAGCAGCTTGCCGATACAGGGAATTGTGGAGACCCAGTACTTC. This translates into CASSLPIQGIVETQYF.

The V and J genes are TRBV30 and TRBJ2-2; D perhaps matches TRBD1 (5 bases). The CDR3 has 15 amino acids. V gave up 4 bases and J gave up 0 bases, with 12 bases separating them. Germline loops: CDR1 GTSNPN, CDR2 SVGIG (reference sequence). CDR3 nucleotides: TGTGCCTGGACAGGGCGAGTCGCGAACACCGGGGAGCTGTTTTTT. The encoded protein is CAWTGRVANTGELFF.

Here the CDR3 reads CAWGLRETSYEQYF. The CDR3 DNA reads as TGTGCCTGGGGTTTGAGGGAAACCAGCTACGAGCAGTACTTC. The rearrangement uses TRBV30 and TRBJ2-7; TRBD2 is a possible D gene (5 bases). There are 14 residues in the CDR3. The V end lost 5 bases, the J end lost 3 bases, and 17 bases lay between the germline ends. Germline values: CDR1 GTSNPN, CDR2 SVGIG (reference sequence).

A single count supports this clone. This chain links TRBV2 with TRBJ1-3, with D perhaps matching TRBD1 (5 bases). The CDR3 is 16 residues long. Trimming took off 6 bases at V and 3 bases at J, with 18 bases between the two ends. CDR1 and CDR2 (germline): SNHLY, FYNNEI. The CDR3 DNA is TGTGCCAGCAGGAAAACGGGGGGAACTTATGGAAACACCATATATTTT. It encodes CASRKTGGTYGNTIYF.

The CDR3, as DNA: TGCACCAGAGCTAGCCCACCTAAATCTACCCACGAGCAGTACTTC. Translation gives CTRASPPKSTHEQYF. This chain uses TRBV1 with TRBJ2-7; the D call of TRBD2 is as the table states it, not checked on the DNA. TRBV1 is a known pseudogene. The CDR3 runs 15 residues.